These T cell receptor beta chains were read from a single sample in a study of beta chain features in type 1 diabetes. Generated by immunoSEQ multiplex PCR, the TCRdb table keeps only in-frame clones and is missing some. The repertoire holds hundreds of thousands of clones, with under 13% as singletons. Material: naive CD4+ T cells from blood. These receptors were obtained from a man younger than 45 with type 1 diabetes. Both conserved end residues are part of each CDR3. Fields, in order: V gene, clone size, J gene, D gene, CDR3 protein, CDR3 DNA. D genes are given only for firm matches. For some rows the clone size is stated as once, few or many, or as a class when expanded; others skip it.

V gene: TRBV7-9
clone size: NA
J gene: TRBJ2-2
D gene: TRBD1
CDR3 protein: CASSFEGASTGELFF
CDR3 DNA: TGTGCCAGCAGCTTCGAGGGGGCGAGCACCGGGGAGCTGTTTTTT

V gene: TRBV12-2
clone size: NA
J gene: TRBJ1-2
D gene: NA
CDR3 protein: CASRPAGGRSGYTF
CDR3 DNA: TGTGCAAGTCGACCTGCAGGGGGCCGGTCTGGCTACACCTTC

V gene: TRBV27
clone size: NA
J gene: TRBJ2-3
D gene: TRBD2
CDR3 protein: CASSPKLAGVTDTQYF
CDR3 DNA: TGTGCCAGCAGTCCAAAACTAGCGGGGGTCACAGATACGCAGTATTTT

V gene: TRBV6-1
clone size: few
J gene: TRBJ1-2
D gene: NA
CDR3 protein: CASKQVNYGYTF
CDR3 DNA: TGTGCCAGCAAACAGGTTAACTATGGCTACACCTTC

V gene: TRBV18
clone size: few
J gene: TRBJ1-6
D gene: TRBD1
CDR3 protein: CASSPGTDTSPLHF
CDR3 DNA: TGTGCCAGCTCACCAGGGACAGATACTTCACCCCTCCACTTT

V gene: TRBV5-1
clone size: few
J gene: TRBJ2-3
D gene: TRBD2
CDR3 protein: CASSPGLAGGLTDTQYF
CDR3 DNA: TGCGCCAGCAGCCCCGGACTAGCGGGGGGACTCACAGATACGCAGTATTTT

V gene: TRBV7-6
clone size: few
J gene: TRBJ2-7
D gene: TRBD2
CDR3 protein: CASSLEAGGLLSF
CDR3 DNA: TGTGCCAGCAGCTTAGAAGCGGGAGGCCTACTAAGCTTC

V gene: TRBV7-6
clone size: few
J gene: TRBJ1-1
D gene: NA
CDR3 protein: CASSIQPGAEAFF
CDR3 DNA: TGTGCCAGCAGCATTCAACCCGGGGCTGAAGCTTTCTTT

V gene: TRBV30
clone size: NA
J gene: TRBJ2-7
D gene: TRBD2
CDR3 protein: CAWSRGAYEQYF
CDR3 DNA: TGTGCCTGGAGCCGGGGGGCCTACGAGCAGTACTTC

V gene: TRBV7-3
clone size: NA
J gene: TRBJ1-1
D gene: NA
CDR3 protein: CASSLNPQGEAFF
CDR3 DNA: TGTGCCAGCAGCTTAAACCCGCAGGGTGAAGCTTTCTTT

V gene: TRBV7-9
clone size: NA
J gene: TRBJ1-1
D gene: NA
CDR3 protein: CASSLSLDTEAFF
CDR3 DNA: TGTGCCAGCAGCTTAAGTTTAGACACTGAAGCTTTCTTT

V gene: TRBV5-6
clone size: NA
J gene: TRBJ2-6
D gene: NA
CDR3 protein: CASSLTGPGANVLTF
CDR3 DNA: TGTGCCAGCAGCTTGACAGGTCCCGGGGCCAACGTCCTGACTTTC

V gene: TRBV14
clone size: NA
J gene: TRBJ2-5
D gene: NA
CDR3 protein: CASSQTRQNLGETQYF
CDR3 DNA: TGTGCCAGCAGCCAAACCCGACAGAACCTGGGGGAGACCCAGTACTTC

V gene: TRBV11-2
clone size: NA
J gene: TRBJ2-7
D gene: TRBD1
CDR3 protein: CASSPDPGGPYEQYF
CDR3 DNA: TGTGCCAGCAGCCCGGACCCAGGGGGACCCTACGAGCAGTACTTC

V gene: TRBV5-1
clone size: few
J gene: TRBJ1-1
D gene: NA
CDR3 protein: CASRGATTEAFF
CDR3 DNA: TGCGCCAGCAGGGGGGCGACCACTGAAGCTTTCTTT

V gene: TRBV28
clone size: few
J gene: TRBJ2-7
D gene: TRBD1
CDR3 protein: CASSHRDRDLNEQYF
CDR3 DNA: TGTGCCAGCAGTCACCGGGACAGGGATCTCAACGAGCAGTACTTC

V gene: TRBV5-1
clone size: few
J gene: TRBJ2-7
D gene: NA
CDR3 protein: CASSQQGLSHEQYF
CDR3 DNA: TGCGCCAGCAGCCAGCAGGGTCTCTCCCACGAGCAGTACTTC

V gene: TRBV6-6
clone size: NA
J gene: TRBJ2-5
D gene: TRBD2
CDR3 protein: CASSYKRGGLQETQYF
CDR3 DNA: TGTGCCAGCAGTTACAAGCGGGGGGGCCTCCAAGAGACCCAGTACTTC

V gene: TRBV6-5
clone size: few
J gene: TRBJ2-7
D gene: NA
CDR3 protein: CASRPPGKHEQYF
CDR3 DNA: TGTGCCAGCCGCCCCCCAGGGAAACACGAGCAGTACTTC

V gene: TRBV9
clone size: few
J gene: TRBJ2-3
D gene: TRBD2
CDR3 protein: CASSLSGGADTQYF
CDR3 DNA: TGTGCCAGCAGCCTTAGCGGGGGGGCCGATACGCAGTATTTT

V gene: TRBV4-3
clone size: few
J gene: TRBJ2-1
D gene: TRBD1
CDR3 protein: CASSLGQGSYNEQFF
CDR3 DNA: TGCGCCAGCAGCCTCGGACAGGGTTCGTACAATGAGCAGTTCTTC

V gene: TRBV5-1
clone size: NA
J gene: TRBJ2-3
D gene: TRBD1
CDR3 protein: CASSAGTGRGWNTQYF
CDR3 DNA: TGCGCCAGCAGCGCAGGGACAGGTCGAGGATGGAATACGCAGTATTTT

V gene: TRBV5-1
clone size: NA
J gene: TRBJ2-1
D gene: NA
CDR3 protein: CASSLGQGGNEQFF
CDR3 DNA: TGCGCCAGCAGCTTGGGGCAGGGAGGCAATGAGCAGTTCTTC

V gene: TRBV25-1
clone size: few
J gene: TRBJ1-4
D gene: NA
CDR3 protein: CASSNTGEKLFF
CDR3 DNA: TGTGCCAGCAGTAACACGGGGGAAAAACTGTTTTTT

V gene: TRBV28
clone size: NA
J gene: TRBJ2-7
D gene: NA
CDR3 protein: CASSLGSYEQYF
CDR3 DNA: TGTGCCAGCAGTTTAGGCTCGTACGAGCAGTACTTC

V gene: TRBV2
clone size: few
J gene: TRBJ1-2
D gene: NA
CDR3 protein: CASSEMSYYGYTF
CDR3 DNA: TGTGCCAGCAGTGAAATGTCTTACTATGGCTACACCTTC

V gene: TRBV29-1
clone size: NA
J gene: TRBJ2-3
D gene: NA
CDR3 protein: CSVNTGTDTQYF
CDR3 DNA: TGCAGCGTGAACACAGGGACAGATACGCAGTATTTT

V gene: TRBV4-2
clone size: NA
J gene: TRBJ1-4
D gene: NA
CDR3 protein: CASSQAFGGLMNEKLFF
CDR3 DNA: TGTGCCAGCAGCCAAGCCTTCGGCGGACTGATGAATGAAAAACTGTTTTTT

V gene: TRBV2
clone size: NA
J gene: TRBJ2-1
D gene: NA
CDR3 protein: CASRLGVEQFF
CDR3 DNA: TGTGCCAGCAGACTTGGTGTTGAGCAGTTCTTC

V gene: TRBV7-3
clone size: few
J gene: TRBJ1-1
D gene: NA
CDR3 protein: CASSPTVFTEAFF
CDR3 DNA: TGTGCCAGCAGCCCGACTGTTTTCACTGAAGCTTTCTTT

V gene: TRBV6-1
clone size: NA
J gene: TRBJ2-3
D gene: NA
CDR3 protein: CASSEAGAPNTDTQYF
CDR3 DNA: TGTGCCAGCAGTGAAGCGGGGGCCCCGAACACAGATACGCAGTATTTT

V gene: TRBV15
clone size: NA
J gene: TRBJ2-7
D gene: NA
CDR3 protein: CATSRDPLIYEQYF
CDR3 DNA: TGTGCCACCAGCAGAGATCCCCTTATTTACGAGCAGTACTTC

V gene: TRBV15
clone size: NA
J gene: TRBJ1-5
D gene: NA
CDR3 protein: CATSRDGVRNQPQHF
CDR3 DNA: TGTGCCACCAGCAGAGACGGGGTGCGCAATCAGCCCCAGCATTTT

V gene: TRBV28
clone size: NA
J gene: TRBJ2-3
D gene: NA
CDR3 protein: CASSSDLLKADTQYF
CDR3 DNA: TGTGCCAGCAGTTCGGACTTACTTAAGGCAGATACGCAGTATTTT

V gene: TRBV18
clone size: few
J gene: TRBJ2-4
D gene: NA
CDR3 protein: CASSPRRQENIQYF
CDR3 DNA: TGTGCCAGCTCACCACGCCGACAAGAAAACATTCAGTACTTC

V gene: TRBV10-3
clone size: NA
J gene: TRBJ2-3
D gene: NA
CDR3 protein: CAISDSEDTQYF
CDR3 DNA: TGTGCCATCAGTGATAGTGAGGATACGCAGTATTTT

V gene: TRBV10-3
clone size: NA
J gene: TRBJ1-1
D gene: TRBD1
CDR3 protein: CAIRGTGNTEAFF
CDR3 DNA: TGTGCCATCAGGGGGACAGGGAACACTGAAGCTTTCTTT

V gene: TRBV6-5
clone size: few
J gene: TRBJ2-4
D gene: NA
CDR3 protein: CASSYRGSRTDQYF
CDR3 DNA: TGTGCCAGCAGTTACCGGGGGAGTCGTACGGATCAGTACTTC

V gene: TRBV12-5
clone size: NA
J gene: TRBJ2-3
D gene: TRBD2
CDR3 protein: CASGTGLAGALRYF
CDR3 DNA: TGTGCTAGTGGTACGGGACTAGCGGGCGCTCTTCGGTATTTT

V gene: TRBV9
clone size: NA
J gene: TRBJ2-3
D gene: TRBD2
CDR3 protein: CASSGTGGPDTQYF
CDR3 DNA: TGTGCCAGCAGCGGGACGGGGGGGCCAGATACGCAGTATTTT

V gene: TRBV15
clone size: few
J gene: TRBJ1-4
D gene: TRBD1
CDR3 protein: CATSRGEQGTRPFF
CDR3 DNA: TGTGCCACCAGCAGAGGAGAACAGGGGACCCGGCCGTTTTTT

V gene: TRBV19
clone size: NA
J gene: TRBJ1-5
D gene: TRBD1
CDR3 protein: CASHRTGGNLRPQHF
CDR3 DNA: TGTGCCAGCCACCGGACAGGGGGCAATCTCCGGCCCCAGCATTTT

V gene: TRBV28
clone size: NA
J gene: TRBJ2-7
D gene: NA
CDR3 protein: CASSPGVSPYF
CDR3 DNA: TGTGCCAGCAGTCCCGGGGTCTCCCCGTACTTC

V gene: TRBV7-9
clone size: NA
J gene: TRBJ1-4
D gene: NA
CDR3 protein: CASSVSEKLFF
CDR3 DNA: TGTGCCAGCAGCGTTAGTGAAAAACTGTTTTTT

V gene: TRBV7-9
clone size: once
J gene: TRBJ1-6
D gene: NA
CDR3 protein: CASSLEGAPLHF
CDR3 DNA: TGTGCCAGCAGCCTTGAGGGGGCACCCCTCCACTTT

V gene: TRBV11-2
clone size: few
J gene: TRBJ2-3
D gene: TRBD2
CDR3 protein: CASSLVRLATDTQYF
CDR3 DNA: TGTGCCAGCAGCTTAGTGAGACTAGCGACAGATACGCAGTATTTT

V gene: TRBV6-1
clone size: NA
J gene: TRBJ2-3
D gene: TRBD1
CDR3 protein: CASIGTGSTDTQYF
CDR3 DNA: TGTGCCAGCATTGGGACAGGGAGCACAGATACGCAGTATTTT